The sequence of this T cell receptor (beta chain) was determined in a study of blood T cell repertoires in COVID-19. Study information: PBMCs, B-cell-depleted T cells, or T cells were the source of the cDNA or gDNA that made up the material.

V was trimmed by 2 bases and J by 3 bases, leaving 6 bases between them. The CDR3 covers 13 residues. Germline V gives CDR1 LNHDA, CDR2 SQIVND (reference sequence). This clone is a singleton in its sample. Original processing notes: Nucleated cell counts were estimated from reference gene primer amplification. The protocol was immunoSEQ multiplex PCR, while the TCRdb copy is restricted to in-frame clones and leaves out a portion. The DNA gave D and trimming, while V, J and clone size come from that table. The repertoire consists of around 160,000 clones, with around 81% occurring once and the leading ten covering 6.5% to 8.5%.

This rearrangement joins TRBV19 to TRBJ2-3; D ambiguous. Sequenced sample: peripheral blood. The receptor was derived from a human donor with acute or convalescent COVID-19. The donor label of this sample is uncertain. The CDR3 DNA is TGTGCCAGTAGTATAAGTACTACAGATACGCAGTATTTT. Translated, it gives CASSISTTDTQYF. Variable domain in full (rest from reference TRBV19 and TRBJ2-3): DGGITQSPKYLFRKEGQNVTLSCEQNLNHDAMYWYRQDPGQGLRLIYYSQIVNDFQKGDIAEGYSVSREKKESFPLTVTSAQKNPTAFYLCASSISTTDTQYFGPGTRLTVL.